The 3 T cell receptor beta chains reported below all come from one sample, sequenced in a study of T cell repertoires and HLA-DP antigens. TCRdb keeps only in-frame clones here, not all; method: immunoSEQ multiplex PCR. The data show fewer than 95,000 clones, around nine tenths seen once. Their antigen targets remain unknown. Material for sequencing was CD4+ T cells from PBMCs. The receptors come from a man aged 45 to 65 in good health and CMV-seronegative.

The chain has TRBV6-5 and TRBJ1-6; D gene ambiguous. Germline CDR1 reads MNHEY; CDR2 reads SVGAGI. The germline V and J ends were trimmed by 3 bases and 6 bases, with 12 bases remaining between them. The length of the CDR3 is 15 residues. For the CDR3, the DNA is TGTGCCAGCAGTTATTCTCCCATTGGTAATTCACCCCTCCACTTT. It is translated as CASSYSPIGNSPLHF.

This rearrangement joins TRBV4-3 to TRBJ2-3, with no clear D. The CDR3 contains 14 residues. The V end lost 5 bases, the J end lost 3 bases, and 12 bases lay between the germline ends. Germline assignment: CDR1 LGHNA and CDR2 YSLEER. CDR3 region: CASSEDVRTDTQYF. The CDR3 coding sequence is TGCGCCAGCAGCGAGGACGTAAGGACAGATACGCAGTATTTT.

The V and J genes are TRBV18 and TRBJ2-2; the D is unclear. The germline V and J ends were trimmed by 6 bases and 7 bases, with 18 bases remaining between them. The CDR3 covers 15 residues. The germline V gene encodes CDR1 KGHSH and CDR2 LQKENI. The CDR3 is CASSQAPGPGGELFF. In DNA form, the CDR3 reads TGTGCCAGCTCTCAGGCTCCGGGTCCCGGCGGGGAGCTGTTTTTT.